This entry lists 10 T cell receptor beta chains sequenced from one sample in a study of a mutant IDH1 vaccine in newly diagnosed glioma. The time point here: week 47, end of study. Alongside topical imiquimod, each dose of vaccine comprised 300 ug of mutant IDH1 20-mer peptide. Their specific antigens are unknown. Profiling relied on immunoSEQ multiplex PCR, and the TCRdb table lists in-frame clones only, not all of them. The table has roughly 30,000 clones, 65% to 85% seen once; the top ten hold approximately 28%. The source was PBMCs, collected from a glioma patient whose treatment included an IDH1 peptide vaccine. The receptor set was obtained from a man under 40 with glioma.

This clone was recorded only once. This sequence joins TRBV28 and TRBJ2-2; D is uncertain. There are 14 residues in the CDR3. The V gene lost 6 bases and the J gene lost 4 bases, with 12 bases spanning the gap. Germline CDR1 reads MDHEN; CDR2 reads SYDVKM. CDR3: CASRKPVGTGELFF. The CDR3 nucleotides are TGTGCCAGCAGGAAGCCCGTGGGCACCGGGGAGCTGTTTTTT. The complete variable domain, with remaining parts taken from reference TRBV28 and TRBJ2-2, reads DVKVTQSSRYLVKRTGEKVFLECVQDMDHENMFWYRQDPGLGLRLIYFSYDVKMKEKGDIPEGYSVSREKKERFSLILESASTNQTSMYLCASRKPVGTGELFFGEGSRLTVL.

V is TRBV7-2 and J is TRBJ1-1; 8 nucleotides align to TRBD1. Germline-derived CDR1 and CDR2 are SGHTA and FQGNSA. The junction had 11 bases not matched to a gene; V was cut back by 5 bases and J by 6 bases. CDR3 length equals 15 residues. The CDR3 loop is CASSPQVGQGAEAFF. CDR3 nucleotides: TGTGCCAGCAGCCCGCAGGTTGGACAGGGAGCTGAAGCTTTCTTT.

This clone was counted only a few times. The chain couples TRBV6-1 to TRBJ1-2, with D hard to call. Germline V gene data show CDR1 as MNHNS and CDR2 as SASEGT. This CDR3 region has 16 residues. V shed 4 bases and J shed 4 bases, with 19 bases lying between them. CDR3: CASSASFGWEGYGYTF. The CDR3, as DNA: TGTGCCAGCAGTGCCTCCTTTGGGTGGGAGGGCTATGGCTACACCTTC.

The chain combines TRBV28 with TRBJ2-7, with D perhaps matching TRBD1 (6 bases). This CDR3 has 13 residues. CDR1 is MDHEN, CDR2 SYDVKM, per germline. V was pared by 5 bases and J by 4 bases, with 12 bases between. The CDR3 DNA reads as TGTGCCAGCAGTAGGACAGAGAGGTACGAGCAGTACTTC. Amino acid sequence: CASSRTERYEQYF. Filled out from reference TRBV28 and TRBJ2-7, the complete variable domain reads DVKVTQSSRYLVKRTGEKVFLECVQDMDHENMFWYRQDPGLGLRLIYFSYDVKMKEKGDIPEGYSVSREKKERFSLILESASTNQTSMYLCASSRTERYEQYFGPGTRLTVT.

This chain links TRBV18 with TRBJ1-1; 9 positions agree with TRBD1. This CDR3 has 14 residues. Germline-derived CDR1 and CDR2 are KGHSH and LQKENI. V gave up 4 bases and J gave up 5 bases; unmatched junction bases: 5. The CDR3 nucleotides are TGTGCCAGCTCACTACAGACAGGGGGGACTGAAGCTTTCTTT. Translation gives CASSLQTGGTEAFF.

V is TRBV30 and J is TRBJ1-2; D is perhaps TRBD1 (6 bases). Between the trimmed V and J ends, which lost 0 bases and 4 bases, there was a span of 15 bases. Germline-derived CDR1 and CDR2 are GTSNPN and SVGIG (reference sequence). The CDR3 loop spans 15 amino acids. CDR3 loop: CAWSVMGGAIYGYTF. The DNA for the CDR3 is TGTGCCTGGAGTGTCATGGGGGGCGCGATCTATGGCTACACCTTC.

The rearrangement links TRBV7-3 to TRBJ2-1; TRBD2 agrees at 12 bases. The CDR3 sequence is 14 residues long. Germline V gives CDR1 SGHTA, CDR2 FQGTGA. The ends lost 5 bases at V and 8 bases at J; junction bases unmatched: 4. The CDR3 sequence: CASSPRLAGDEQFF. Here the CDR3 DNA reads TGTGCCAGCAGCCCCCGACTAGCGGGAGATGAGCAGTTCTTC.

This chain uses TRBV19 with TRBJ2-7, with D tentatively TRBD1 (5 bases). The CDR3 is 14 residues long. V shed 0 bases and J shed 1 base, with 7 bases lying between them. The germline V gene encodes CDR1 LNHDA and CDR2 SQIVND (reference sequence). The CDR3 DNA is TGTGCCAGTAGTATAGACGACAGTTCCTACGAGCAGTACTTC. Residues: CASSIDDSSYEQYF. Drawing the rest from reference TRBV19 and TRBJ2-7, the complete variable domain is DGGITQSPKYLFRKEGQNVTLSCEQNLNHDAMYWYRQDPGQGLRLIYYSQIVNDFQKGDIAEGYSVSREKKESFPLTVTSAQKNPTAFYLCASSIDDSSYEQYFGPGTRLTVT.

CDR3 protein: CASSEGHAPANYGYTF. The CDR3 coding sequence is TGTGCCAGCAGTGAAGGCCACGCCCCCGCTAACTATGGCTACACCTTC. V is TRBV2 and J is TRBJ1-2; D not resolved. The CDR3 length is 16 residues. CDR1 SNHLY and CDR2 FYNNEI come from the germline V gene. With 1 base removed from V and 0 bases from J, the gap between germline ends came to 12 bases.

The rearrangement joins TRBV6-1 to TRBJ2-3; tentative D call: TRBD1 (7 bases). Germline V gives CDR1 MNHNS, CDR2 SASEGT. The V end lost 2 bases, the J end lost 5 bases, and 17 bases lay between the germline ends. The length of the CDR3 is 16 residues. The CDR3, as DNA: TGTGCCAGCAGTGAATTGAGAAACAGGGGAGGAGATACGCAGTATTTT. Its translation: CASSELRNRGGDTQYF.